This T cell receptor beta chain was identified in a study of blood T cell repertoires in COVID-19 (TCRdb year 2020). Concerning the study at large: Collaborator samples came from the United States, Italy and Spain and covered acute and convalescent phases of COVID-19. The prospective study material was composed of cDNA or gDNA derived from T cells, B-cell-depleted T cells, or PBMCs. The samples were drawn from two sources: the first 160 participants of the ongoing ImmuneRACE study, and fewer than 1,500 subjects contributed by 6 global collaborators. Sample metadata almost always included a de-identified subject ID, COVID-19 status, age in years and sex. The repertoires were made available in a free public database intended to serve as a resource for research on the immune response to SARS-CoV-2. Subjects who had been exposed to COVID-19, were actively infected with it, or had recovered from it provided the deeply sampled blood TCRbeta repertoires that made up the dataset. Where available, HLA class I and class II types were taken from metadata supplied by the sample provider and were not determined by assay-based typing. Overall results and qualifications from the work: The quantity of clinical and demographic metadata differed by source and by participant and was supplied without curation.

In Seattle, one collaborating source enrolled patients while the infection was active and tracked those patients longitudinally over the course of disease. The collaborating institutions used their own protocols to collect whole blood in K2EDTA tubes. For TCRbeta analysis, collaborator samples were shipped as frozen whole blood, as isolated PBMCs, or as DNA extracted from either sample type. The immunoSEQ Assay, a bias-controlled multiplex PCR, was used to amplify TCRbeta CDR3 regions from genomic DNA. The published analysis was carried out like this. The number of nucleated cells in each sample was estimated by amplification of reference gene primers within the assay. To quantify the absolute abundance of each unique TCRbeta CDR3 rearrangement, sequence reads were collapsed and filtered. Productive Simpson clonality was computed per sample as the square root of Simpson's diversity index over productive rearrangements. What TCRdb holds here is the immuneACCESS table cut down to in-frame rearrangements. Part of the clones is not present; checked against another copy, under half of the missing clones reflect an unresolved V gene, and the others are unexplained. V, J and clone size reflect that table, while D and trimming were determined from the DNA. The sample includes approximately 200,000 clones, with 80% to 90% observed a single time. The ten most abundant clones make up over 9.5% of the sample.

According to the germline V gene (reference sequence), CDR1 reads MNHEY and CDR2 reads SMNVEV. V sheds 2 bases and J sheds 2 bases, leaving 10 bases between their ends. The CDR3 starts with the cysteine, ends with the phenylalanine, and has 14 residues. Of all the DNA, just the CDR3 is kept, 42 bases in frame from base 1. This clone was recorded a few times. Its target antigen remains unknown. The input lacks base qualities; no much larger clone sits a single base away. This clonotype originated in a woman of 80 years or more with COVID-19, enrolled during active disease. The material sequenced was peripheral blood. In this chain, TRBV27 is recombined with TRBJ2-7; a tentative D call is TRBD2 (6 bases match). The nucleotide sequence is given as TGTGCCAGCAGTTTAGCGGGACCAACCTACGAGCAGTACTTC. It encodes CASSLAGPTYEQYF.